The following is a T cell receptor beta chain sequence with its context. This sample was taken from a study of blood T cell repertoires in COVID-19. The CDR3 length is 20 residues. V gave up 4 bases and J gave up 4 bases, with 32 bases separating them. Germline V gene sequence: CDR1 MNHNS, CDR2 SASEGT. In the source study's methods: The authors estimated nucleated cell counts from reference gene primer amplification. Assay: immunoSEQ multiplex PCR; the TCRdb copy retains only in-frame clones and omits some. From that table come the V and J calls and clone size; the DNA was used to work out D and trimming. Among more than 200,000 clones listed, roughly 80% were seen once.

This clonotype was sampled from a man aged 80 or over with acute or convalescent COVID-19. Sequencing was carried out using peripheral blood. This chain uses TRBV6-1 with TRBJ2-7, with D possibly matching TRBD2 (5 bases). CDR3 loop: CASSGGPQAMGAKRHYEQYF. The CDR3 DNA sequence: TGTGCCAGCAGTGGTGGCCCTCAGGCCATGGGAGCAAAGCGTCATTACGAGCAGTACTTC.